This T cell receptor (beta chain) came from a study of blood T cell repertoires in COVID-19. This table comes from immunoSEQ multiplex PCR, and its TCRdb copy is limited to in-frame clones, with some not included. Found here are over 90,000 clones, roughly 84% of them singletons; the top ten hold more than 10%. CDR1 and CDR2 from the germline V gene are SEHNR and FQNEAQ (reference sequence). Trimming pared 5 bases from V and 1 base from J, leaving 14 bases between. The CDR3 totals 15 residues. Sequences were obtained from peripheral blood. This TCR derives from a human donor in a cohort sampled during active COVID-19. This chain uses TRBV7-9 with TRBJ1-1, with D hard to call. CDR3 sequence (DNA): TGTGCCAGCAGCCAGCCGCACGGGAAGAACACTGAAGCTTTCTTT. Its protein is CASSQPHGKNTEAFF. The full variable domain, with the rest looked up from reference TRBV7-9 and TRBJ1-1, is DTGVSQNPRHKITKRGQNVTFRCDPISEHNRLYWYRQTLGQGPEFLTYFQNEAQLEKSRLLSDRFSAERPKGSFSTLEIQRTEQGDSAMYLCASSQPHGKNTEAFFGQGTRLTVV.